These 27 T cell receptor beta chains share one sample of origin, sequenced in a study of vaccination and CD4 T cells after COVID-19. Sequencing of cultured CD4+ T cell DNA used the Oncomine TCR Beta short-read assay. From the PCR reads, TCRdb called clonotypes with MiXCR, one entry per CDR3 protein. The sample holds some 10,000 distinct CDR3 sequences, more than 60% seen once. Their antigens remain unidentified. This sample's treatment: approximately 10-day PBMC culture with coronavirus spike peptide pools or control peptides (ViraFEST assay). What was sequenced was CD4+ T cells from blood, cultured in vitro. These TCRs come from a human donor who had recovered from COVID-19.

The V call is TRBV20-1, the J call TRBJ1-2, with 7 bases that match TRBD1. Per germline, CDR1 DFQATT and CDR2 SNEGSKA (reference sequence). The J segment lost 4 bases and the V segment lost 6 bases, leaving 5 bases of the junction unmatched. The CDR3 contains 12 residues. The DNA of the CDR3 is TGCAGTGCGGAGGGACAGCGCTATGGCTACACCTTC. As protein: CSAEGQRYGYTF.

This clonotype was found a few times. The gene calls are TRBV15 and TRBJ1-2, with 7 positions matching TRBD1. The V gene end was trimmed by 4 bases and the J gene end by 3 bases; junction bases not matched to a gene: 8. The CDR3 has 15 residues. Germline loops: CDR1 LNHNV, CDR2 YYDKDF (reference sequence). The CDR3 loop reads CATSTYQGGHYGYTF. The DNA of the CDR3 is TGTGCCACCAGCACATATCAGGGGGGCCACTATGGCTACACCTTC.

Written as DNA, the CDR3 is TGCAGTGCTAGAACTAGCGGGTTTACAGATACGCAGTATTTT. Its translation is CSARTSGFTDTQYF. This sequence joins TRBV20-1 and TRBJ2-3, with 9 bases identical to TRBD2. The CDR3 is 14 residues long. Germline V gene lookup returns CDR1 DFQATT and CDR2 SNEGSKA (reference sequence). V lost 2 bases and J lost 3; bases outside the gene matches: 3.

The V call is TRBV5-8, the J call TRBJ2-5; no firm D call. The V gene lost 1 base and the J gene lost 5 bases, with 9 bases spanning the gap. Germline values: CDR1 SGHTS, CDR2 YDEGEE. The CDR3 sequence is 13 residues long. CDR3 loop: CASSLRNGETQYF. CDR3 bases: TGTGCCAGCAGCTTGCGTAACGGGGAGACCCAGTACTTC.

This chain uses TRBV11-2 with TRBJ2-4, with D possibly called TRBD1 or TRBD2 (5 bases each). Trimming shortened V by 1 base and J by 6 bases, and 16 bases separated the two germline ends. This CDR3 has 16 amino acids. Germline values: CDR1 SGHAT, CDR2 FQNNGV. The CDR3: CASSLGTRGSGNIQYF. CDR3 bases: TGTGCCAGCAGCTTAGGGACACGGGGTTCTGGAAACATTCAGTACTTC.

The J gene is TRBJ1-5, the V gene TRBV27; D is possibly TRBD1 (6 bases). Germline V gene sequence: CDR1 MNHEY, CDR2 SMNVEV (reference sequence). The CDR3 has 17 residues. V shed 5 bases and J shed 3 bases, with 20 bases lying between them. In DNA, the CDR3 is TGTGCCAGCAGTCCGCTCCGACAGGCGGAAGACAATCAGCCCCAGCATTTT. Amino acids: CASSPLRQAEDNQPQHF.

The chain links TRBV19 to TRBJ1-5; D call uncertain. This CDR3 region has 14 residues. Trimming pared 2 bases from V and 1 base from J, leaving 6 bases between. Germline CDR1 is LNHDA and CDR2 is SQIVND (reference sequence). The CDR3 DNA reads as TGTGCCAGTAGTATAATGGGGAGCAATCAGCCCCAGCATTTT. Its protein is CASSIMGSNQPQHF.

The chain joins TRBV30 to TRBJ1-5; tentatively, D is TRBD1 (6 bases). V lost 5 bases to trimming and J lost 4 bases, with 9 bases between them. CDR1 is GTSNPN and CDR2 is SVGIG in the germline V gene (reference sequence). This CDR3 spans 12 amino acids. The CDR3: CAWGQLNQPQHF. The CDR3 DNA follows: TGTGCCTGGGGACAGTTAAATCAGCCCCAGCATTTT.

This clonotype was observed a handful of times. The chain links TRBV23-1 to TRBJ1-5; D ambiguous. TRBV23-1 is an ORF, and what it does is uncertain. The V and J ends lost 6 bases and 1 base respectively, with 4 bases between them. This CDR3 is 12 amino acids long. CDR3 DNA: TGCGCCAGCAGAACGAGCAATCAGCCCCAGCATTTT. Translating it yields CASRTSNQPQHF.

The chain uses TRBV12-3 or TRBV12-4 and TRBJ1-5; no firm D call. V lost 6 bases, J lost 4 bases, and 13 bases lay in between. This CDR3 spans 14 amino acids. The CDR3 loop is CASSPFTENQPQHF. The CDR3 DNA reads TGTGCCAGCAGCCCTTTTACGGAAAATCAGCCCCAGCATTTT.

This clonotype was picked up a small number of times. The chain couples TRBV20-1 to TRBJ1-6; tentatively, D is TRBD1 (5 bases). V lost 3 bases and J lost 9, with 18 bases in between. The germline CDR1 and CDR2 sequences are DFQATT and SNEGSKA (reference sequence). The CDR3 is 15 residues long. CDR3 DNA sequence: TGCAGTGCTAGGCCGGGACCCCTGGGAAGTTCACCCCTCCACTTT. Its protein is CSARPGPLGSSPLHF.

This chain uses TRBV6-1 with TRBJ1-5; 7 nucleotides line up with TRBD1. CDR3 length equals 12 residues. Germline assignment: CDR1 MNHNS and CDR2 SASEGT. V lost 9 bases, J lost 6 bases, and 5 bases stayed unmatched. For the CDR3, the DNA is TGTGCCAGTCGACAGGGTCCTCAGCCCCAGCATTTT. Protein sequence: CASRQGPQPQHF.

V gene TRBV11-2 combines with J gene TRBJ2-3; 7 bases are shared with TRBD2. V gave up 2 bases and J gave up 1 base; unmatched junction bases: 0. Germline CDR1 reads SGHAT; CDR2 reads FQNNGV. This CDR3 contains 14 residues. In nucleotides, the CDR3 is TGTGCCAGCAGCTTAAGCGGGGGCACAGATACGCAGTATTTT. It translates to CASSLSGGTDTQYF.

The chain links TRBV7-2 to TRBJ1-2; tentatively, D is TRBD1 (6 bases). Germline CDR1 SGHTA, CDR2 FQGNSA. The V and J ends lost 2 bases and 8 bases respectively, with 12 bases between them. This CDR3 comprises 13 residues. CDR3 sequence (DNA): TGTGCCAGCAGCTTAAATGGGGGCGAGGGCTACACCTTC. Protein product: CASSLNGGEGYTF.

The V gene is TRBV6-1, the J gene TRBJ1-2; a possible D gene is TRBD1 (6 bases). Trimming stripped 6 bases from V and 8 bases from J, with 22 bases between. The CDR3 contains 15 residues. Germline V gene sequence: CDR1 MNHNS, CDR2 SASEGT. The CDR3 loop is CASRISQGTLDGYTF. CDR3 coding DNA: TGTGCCAGCAGAATTTCCCAAGGGACACTCGACGGCTACACCTTC.

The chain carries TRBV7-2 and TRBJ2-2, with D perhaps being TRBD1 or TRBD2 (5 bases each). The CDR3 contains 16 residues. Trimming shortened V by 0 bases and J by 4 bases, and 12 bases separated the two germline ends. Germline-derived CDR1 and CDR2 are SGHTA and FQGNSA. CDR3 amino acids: CASSLAPGQITGELFF. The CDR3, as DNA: TGTGCCAGCAGCTTAGCCCCGGGGCAGATCACCGGGGAGCTGTTTTTT. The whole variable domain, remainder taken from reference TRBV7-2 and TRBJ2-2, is GAGVSQSPSNKVTEKGKDVELRCDPISGHTALYWYRQSLGQGLEFLIYFQGNSAPDKSGLPSDRFSAERTGGSVSTLTIQRTQQEDSAVYLCASSLAPGQITGELFFGEGSRLTVL.

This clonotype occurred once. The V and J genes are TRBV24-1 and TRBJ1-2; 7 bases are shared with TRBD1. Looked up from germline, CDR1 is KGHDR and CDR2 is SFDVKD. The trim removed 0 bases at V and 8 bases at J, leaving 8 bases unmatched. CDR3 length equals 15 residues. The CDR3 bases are TGTGCCACCAGTGATTTGGGGACAGTCGCGGGGGGCTACACCTTC. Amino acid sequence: CATSDLGTVAGGYTF.

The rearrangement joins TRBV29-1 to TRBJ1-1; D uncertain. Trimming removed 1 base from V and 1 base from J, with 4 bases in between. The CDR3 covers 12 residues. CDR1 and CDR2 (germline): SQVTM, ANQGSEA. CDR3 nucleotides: TGCAGCGTTGAAGTCGAGAACACTGAAGCTTTCTTT. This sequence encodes CSVEVENTEAFF.

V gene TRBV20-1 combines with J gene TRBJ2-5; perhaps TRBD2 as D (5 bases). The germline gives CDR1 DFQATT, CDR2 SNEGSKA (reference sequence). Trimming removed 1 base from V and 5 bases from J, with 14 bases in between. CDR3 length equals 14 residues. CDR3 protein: CSARAFEWRETQYF. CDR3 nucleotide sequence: TGCAGTGCTAGAGCATTCGAATGGAGGGAGACCCAGTACTTC.

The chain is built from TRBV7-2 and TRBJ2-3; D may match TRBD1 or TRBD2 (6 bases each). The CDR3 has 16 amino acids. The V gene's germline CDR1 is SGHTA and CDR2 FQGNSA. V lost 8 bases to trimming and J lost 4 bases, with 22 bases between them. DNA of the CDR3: TGTGCCAGCTTCAAGGGGGGTGTCTCGGGGGCAGATACGCAGTATTTT. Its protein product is CASFKGGVSGADTQYF.

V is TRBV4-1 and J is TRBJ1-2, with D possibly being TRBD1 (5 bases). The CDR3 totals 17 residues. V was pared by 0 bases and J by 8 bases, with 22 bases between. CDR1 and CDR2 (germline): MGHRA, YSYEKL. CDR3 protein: CASSQDRVELGGRGYTF. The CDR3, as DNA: TGCGCCAGCAGCCAAGATCGGGTAGAACTGGGGGGGAGAGGCTACACCTTC.

CDR3 DNA sequence: TGCGCCAGCAGCCAGGCAGGGGGCTCTGAAGCTTTCTTT. Its translation is CASSQAGGSEAFF. The chain is built from TRBV4-3 and TRBJ1-1; 8 nucleotides agree with TRBD1. Looked up from germline, CDR1 is LGHNA and CDR2 is YSLEER. The CDR3 is 13 amino acids. The V gene end was trimmed by 3 bases and the J gene end by 6 bases; junction bases not matched to a gene: 3.

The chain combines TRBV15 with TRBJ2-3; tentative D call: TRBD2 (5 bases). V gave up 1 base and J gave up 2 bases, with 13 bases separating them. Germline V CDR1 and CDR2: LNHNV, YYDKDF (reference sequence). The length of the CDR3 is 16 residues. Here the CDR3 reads CATSRGRLEATDTQYF. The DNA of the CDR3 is TGTGCCACCAGCAGAGGCAGGTTGGAGGCCACAGATACGCAGTATTTT.

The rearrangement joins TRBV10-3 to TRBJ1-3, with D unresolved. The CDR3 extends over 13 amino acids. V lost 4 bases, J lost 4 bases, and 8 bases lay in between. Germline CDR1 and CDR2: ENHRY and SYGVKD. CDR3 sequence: CAISGQTGNTIYF. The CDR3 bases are TGTGCCATCAGTGGGCAGACCGGAAACACCATATATTTT.

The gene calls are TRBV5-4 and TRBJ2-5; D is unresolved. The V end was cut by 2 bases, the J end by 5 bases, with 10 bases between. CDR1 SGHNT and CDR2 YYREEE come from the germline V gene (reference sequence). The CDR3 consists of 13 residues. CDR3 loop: CASSLKNGETQYF. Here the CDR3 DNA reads TGTGCCAGCAGCTTAAAGAATGGGGAGACCCAGTACTTC.

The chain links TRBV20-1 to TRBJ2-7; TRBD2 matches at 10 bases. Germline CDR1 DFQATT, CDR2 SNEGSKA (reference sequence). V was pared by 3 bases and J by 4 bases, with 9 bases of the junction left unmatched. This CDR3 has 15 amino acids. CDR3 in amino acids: CSASPGLAGVYEQYF. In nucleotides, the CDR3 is TGCAGTGCTAGTCCGGGGCTAGCGGGAGTTTACGAGCAGTACTTC.

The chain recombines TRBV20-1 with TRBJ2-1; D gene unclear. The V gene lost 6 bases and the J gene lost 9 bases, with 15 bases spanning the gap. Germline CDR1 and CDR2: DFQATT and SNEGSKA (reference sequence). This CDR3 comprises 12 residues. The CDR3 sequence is CSAREVLGEQFF. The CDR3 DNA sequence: TGCAGTGCCCGAGAAGTCCTCGGTGAGCAGTTCTTC.